These 22 T cell receptor beta chains originate from one sample sequenced in a study of early T cells in non-severe SARS-CoV-2 infection (TCRdb year 2021). Receptors were amplified or captured by 5' RACE. Reads for this sample came from a NextSeq 500. Through fastp at Q25 and MiXCR, TCRdb rebuilt clones from the public reads, retaining in-frame beta chains. All rows with the same CDR3 protein become a single entry with the most common DNA and genes. The sample table records 65,000 to 95,000 distinct CDR3 sequences; roughly 9.4% of these occur just once. Jointly, the top ten make up about 5.3% of the sample. The sample consisted of whole blood. Source of these receptors: an adult who was a healthcare worker with PCR-confirmed SARS-CoV-2 infection or an uninfected control (not recorded which).

The chain is built from TRBV5-1 and TRBJ2-3, with TRBD2 identical over 11 bases. Germline CDR1 SGHRS, CDR2 YFSETQ. CDR3 length equals 15 residues. Losses at the gene ends were 0 bases for V and 6 bases for J; bases not matched to a gene: 3. The CDR3 here is CASSLVLAGADTQYF. In DNA form, the CDR3 reads TGCGCCAGCAGCTTGGTACTAGCGGGAGCCGATACGCAGTATTTT.

The chain uses TRBV20-1 and TRBJ2-1, with 10 bases aligning to TRBD2. After removal of 5 bases from V and 2 bases from J, the junction contained 9 bases not matched to a gene. CDR3 size: 16 residues. CDR1 is DFQATT and CDR2 is SNEGSKA in the germline V gene (reference sequence). The CDR3 DNA sequence: TGCAGTGCTGACAAGGTAGCGGGAGGCACCTACAATGAGCAGTTCTTC. Amino acid sequence: CSADKVAGGTYNEQFF.

The chain has TRBV28 and TRBJ2-3, with TRBD1 identical over 8 bases. CDR1 MDHEN and CDR2 SYDVKM come from the germline V gene. V lost 5 bases and J lost 1; bases outside the gene matches: 8. The CDR3 sequence is 16 residues long. DNA of the CDR3: TGTGCCAGCAGTATACGACAGGGGCCACGCACAGATACGCAGTATTTT. Its translation: CASSIRQGPRTDTQYF.

This clonotype occurred a few times. The V and J genes are TRBV3-1 and TRBJ2-7, with 14 bases identical to TRBD2. Germline V gene sequence: CDR1 LGHDT, CDR2 YNNKEL (reference sequence). The CDR3 has 14 amino acids. The ends lost 3 bases at V and 9 bases at J; junction bases unmatched: 4. Here the CDR3 reads CASSHGTSGSWQYF. The DNA for the CDR3 is TGTGCCAGCAGCCATGGGACTAGCGGGAGTTGGCAGTACTTC.

This clonotype has only a few counts. V and J are TRBV20-1 and TRBJ2-1, with D unresolved. Trimming stripped 4 bases from V and 0 bases from J, with 7 bases between. The CDR3 is 13 residues long. The germline V gene has CDR1 DFQATT and CDR2 SNEGSKA (reference sequence). As DNA, the CDR3 is TGCAGTGCTACAAAGAGCTCCTACAATGAGCAGTTCTTC. Encoded protein: CSATKSSYNEQFF.

In its sample, this clonotype was seen a few times. The chain joins TRBV7-3 to TRBJ2-2; either TRBD1 or TRBD2 may supply D (5 bases each). Germline values: CDR1 SGHTA, CDR2 FQGTGA. V lost 5 bases and J 4 bases, leaving 17 bases between the germline ends. The CDR3 contains 16 residues. This chain's CDR3 is CASSPGRPGGTGELFF. The CDR3 nucleotides are TGTGCCAGCAGCCCGGGACGGCCTGGGGGCACCGGGGAGCTGTTTTTT.

This clonotype was recorded many times. The rearrangement uses TRBV27 and TRBJ2-7; 7 bases agree with TRBD1. Germline CDR1 and CDR2: MNHEY and SMNVEV (reference sequence). The CDR3 contains 13 residues. V was pared by 3 bases and J by 2 bases, with 1 base of the junction left unmatched. The CDR3 protein is CASSFGQAYEQYF. For the CDR3, the DNA is TGTGCCAGCAGTTTTGGACAGGCCTACGAGCAGTACTTC.

This clonotype is judged medium-sized. This chain links TRBV2 with TRBJ2-1; D possibly matches TRBD1 or TRBD2 (5 bases each). CDR3 size: 15 residues. Germline-derived CDR1 and CDR2 are SNHLY and FYNNEI. Trimming cost V 7 bases and J 7 bases, with 20 bases left between them. The CDR3 sequence is CASIDARGSRNEQFF. Here the CDR3 DNA reads TGTGCCAGCATCGACGCACGGGGCTCCCGGAATGAGCAGTTCTTC.

V is TRBV5-5 and J is TRBJ2-3; the match to TRBD1 covers 7 bases. The ends lost 3 bases at V and 0 bases at J; junction bases unmatched: 4. In germline, CDR1 is SGHKS, CDR2 YYEKEE (reference sequence). The CDR3 is made up of 15 amino acids. The CDR3 sequence is CASSSTGASTDTQYF. The CDR3 nucleotides are TGTGCCAGCAGCTCTACAGGGGCGAGCACAGATACGCAGTATTTT.

The sample holds many counts of this clonotype. The chain carries TRBV20-1 and TRBJ2-2, with D perhaps being TRBD1 or TRBD2 (6 bases each). In germline, CDR1 is DFQATT, CDR2 SNEGSKA (reference sequence). This CDR3 region has 14 residues. Trimming left V 2 bases short and J 4 bases short, with 11 bases between. The CDR3 spells CSARTGGGTGELFF. In nucleotides, the CDR3 is TGCAGTGCTAGAACCGGGGGCGGCACCGGGGAGCTGTTTTTT.

V usage is TRBV20-1 and J usage is TRBJ2-7; 10 bases are a match to TRBD2. The J segment lost 5 bases and the V segment lost 0 bases, leaving 4 bases of the junction unmatched. There are 14 residues in the CDR3. Germline V lookup: CDR1 DFQATT, CDR2 SNEGSKA (reference sequence). This CDR3 reads CSARDSGRWNEQYF. In nucleotides, the CDR3 is TGCAGTGCTAGAGATAGCGGGAGGTGGAACGAGCAGTACTTC.

There are a few counts of this clonotype. This chain joins TRBV20-1 and TRBJ1-5, with TRBD1 as a possible D gene (6 bases). This CDR3 has 16 amino acids. The V end lost 5 bases, the J end lost 5 bases, and 22 bases lay between the germline ends. Germline CDR1 DFQATT, CDR2 SNEGSKA (reference sequence). CDR3 DNA: TGCAGTGCTTCCCGCCTTACAACAGGGTTAGATCAGCCCCAGCATTTT. This sequence encodes CSASRLTTGLDQPQHF.

V usage is TRBV7-2 and J usage is TRBJ2-5; D uncertain. The ends were cut back, 4 bases at V and 5 bases at J, with 11 bases in the middle. CDR3 length: 13 residues. CDR1 is SGHTA and CDR2 is FQGNSA in the germline V gene. In DNA form, the CDR3 reads TGTGCCAGCAGCTCGGCGACGTATGAGACCCAGTACTTC. It yields the protein CASSSATYETQYF.

This clonotype has more than one count but fewer than ten. The chain carries TRBV24-1 and TRBJ2-6, with D unresolved. Germline V CDR1 and CDR2: KGHDR, SFDVKD. The ends were cut back, 4 bases at V and 2 bases at J, with 2 bases in the middle. The CDR3 length is 13 residues. The CDR3 DNA reads as TGTGCCACCAGTGACGCTGGGGCCAACGTCCTGACTTTC. Protein product: CATSDAGANVLTF.

Only a few counts were recorded for this clonotype. The rearrangement links TRBV5-6 to TRBJ1-4, with D perhaps matching TRBD1 (5 bases). CDR1 is SGHDT, CDR2 YYEEEE, per germline. This CDR3 has 13 residues. With 0 bases removed from V and 8 bases from J, the gap between germline ends came to 8 bases. DNA for the CDR3: TGTGCCAGCAGCTTGGGAGGGGAGGAAAAACTGTTTTTT. Protein product: CASSLGGEEKLFF.

This clonotype occurred many times. The chain links TRBV6-6 to TRBJ2-1, with D tentatively TRBD1 (5 bases). This CDR3 spans 13 amino acids. Germline assignment: CDR1 MNHNY and CDR2 SVGAGI (reference sequence). V gave up 2 bases and J gave up 10 bases, with 12 bases separating them. The CDR3 DNA sequence: TGTGCCAGCAGTTACCAGGGCCCGGCAGAGCAGTTCTTC. Encoded protein: CASSYQGPAEQFF.

J is TRBJ2-7 and V is TRBV28; the D gene is possibly TRBD1 (7 bases). The germline V and J ends were trimmed by 9 bases and 2 bases, with 20 bases remaining between them. This CDR3 is built from 15 residues. Looked up from germline, CDR1 is MDHEN and CDR2 is SYDVKM. In DNA, the CDR3 is TGTGCCAGTCAGAGACAGGGAGGCCGAACCTACGAGCAGTACTTC. The encoded protein is CASQRQGGRTYEQYF.

As to this clonotype: A much larger clone lies a single base off, so this may be a read error. The chain couples TRBV9 to TRBJ2-2, with D tentatively TRBD1 or TRBD2 (5 bases each). The CDR3 has 13 residues. Germline V gene data show CDR1 as SGDLS and CDR2 as YYNGEE. CDR3 nucleotides: TGTGCCAGCAGCGTAGGGGGCACCGGGGAGCTGTTATTT. This translates into CASSVGGTGELLF.

The chain uses TRBV18 and TRBJ2-7; 8 bases align to TRBD1. This CDR3 comprises 15 residues. Germline CDR1 reads KGHSH; CDR2 reads LQKENI. J lost 1 base, V lost 3 bases, and 5 bases had no gene match. The CDR3 DNA is TGTGCCAGCTCACCTATCCGGACAGGGTCCTACGAGCAGTACTTC. Protein product: CASSPIRTGSYEQYF.

J is TRBJ2-3 and V is TRBV10-3; 7 bases are shared with TRBD2. Germline-derived CDR1 and CDR2 are ENHRY and SYGVKD. The CDR3 totals 13 residues. J was trimmed by 5 bases and V by 6 bases; bases with no gene match: 5. The CDR3 sequence is CAIRGGVEDTQYF. The CDR3, as DNA: TGTGCCATCAGGGGAGGGGTGGAAGATACGCAGTATTTT.

In this sample, this clonotype turned up many times. The chain has TRBV28 and TRBJ2-1, with TRBD2 matching over 10 bases. Germline CDR1 MDHEN, CDR2 SYDVKM. This CDR3 is built from 15 residues. Germline trimming cut 7 bases from V and 3 bases from J; bases unmatched to any gene: 6. The CDR3 nucleotides are TGTGCCAGCACTAGCGGGAGACCCGACTACAATGAGCAGTTCTTC. Translating gives CASTSGRPDYNEQFF.

There are many counts of this clonotype. The V call is TRBV20-1, the J call TRBJ2-5, with 10 nucleotides matching TRBD1. This CDR3 contains 15 residues. V shed 1 base and J 5 bases; nucleotides not matched to a gene: 7. The germline V gene has CDR1 DFQATT and CDR2 SNEGSKA (reference sequence). The DNA for the CDR3 is TGCAGTGCTAGAGTTACGACAGGGGGCGCGGAGACCCAGTACTTC. Protein product: CSARVTTGGAETQYF.